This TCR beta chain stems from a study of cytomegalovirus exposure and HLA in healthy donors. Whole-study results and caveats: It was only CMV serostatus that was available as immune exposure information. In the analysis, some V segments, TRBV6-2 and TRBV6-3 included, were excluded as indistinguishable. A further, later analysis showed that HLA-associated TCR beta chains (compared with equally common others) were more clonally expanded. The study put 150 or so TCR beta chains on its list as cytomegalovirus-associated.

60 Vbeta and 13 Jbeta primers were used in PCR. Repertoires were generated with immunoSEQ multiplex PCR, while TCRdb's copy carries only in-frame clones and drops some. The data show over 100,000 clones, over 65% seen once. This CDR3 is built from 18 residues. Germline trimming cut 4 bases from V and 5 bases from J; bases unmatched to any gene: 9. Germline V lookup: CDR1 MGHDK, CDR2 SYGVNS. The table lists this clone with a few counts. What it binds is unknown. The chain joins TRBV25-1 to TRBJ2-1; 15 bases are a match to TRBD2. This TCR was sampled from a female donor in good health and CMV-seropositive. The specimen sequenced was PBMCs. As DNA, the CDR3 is TGTGCCAGCAGTGGGGGGACTAGCGGGGGGCAAGATGACAATGAGCAGTTCTTC. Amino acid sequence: CASSGGTSGGQDDNEQFF.